The sample holds many counts of the clone carrying this T cell receptor beta chain. This CDR3 spans 14 amino acids. CDR1 is DFQATT and CDR2 is SNEGSKA in the germline V gene (reference sequence). The trim removed 6 bases at V and 4 bases at J, leaving 8 bases unmatched. Pregnant or lactating patients were excluded, as were those with uncontrolled infection or other autoimmune disease. The data were taken from a study of T cells in Graves' hyperthyroidism and ophthalmopathy. The source material, RNA transcripts, was used to amplify TCR beta CDR3 regions. The HTBI primer set drove a first-round RT-PCR of the TCR CDR3. TCRdb reprocessed the multiplex PCR reads via MiXCR and lists one record per CDR3 protein. The sample has about 200,000 distinct CDR3 sequences, around 19% seen once.

This receptor was taken from a man in his forties with Graves' hyperthyroidism. Sequencing was carried out using blood. This chain joins TRBV20-1 and TRBJ2-7; TRBD1 matches at 11 bases. CDR3 loop: CSALGQGAFYEQYF. The DNA for the CDR3 is TGCAGTGCGTTAGGACAGGGGGCTTTTTACGAGCAGTACTTC.